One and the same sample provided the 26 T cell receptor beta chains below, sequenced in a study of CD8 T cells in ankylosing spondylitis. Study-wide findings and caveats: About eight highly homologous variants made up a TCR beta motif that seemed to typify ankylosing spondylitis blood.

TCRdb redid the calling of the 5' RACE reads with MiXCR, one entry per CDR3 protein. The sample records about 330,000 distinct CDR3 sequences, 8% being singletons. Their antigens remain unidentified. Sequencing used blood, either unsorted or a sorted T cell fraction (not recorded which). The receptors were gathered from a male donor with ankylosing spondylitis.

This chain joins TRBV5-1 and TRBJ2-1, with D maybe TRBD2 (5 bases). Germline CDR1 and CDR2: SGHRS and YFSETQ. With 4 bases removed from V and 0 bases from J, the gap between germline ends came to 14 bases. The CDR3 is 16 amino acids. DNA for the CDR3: TGCGCCAGCAGCGCACTAGAACCGAGCTCCTACAATGAGCAGTTCTTC. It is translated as CASSALEPSSYNEQFF.

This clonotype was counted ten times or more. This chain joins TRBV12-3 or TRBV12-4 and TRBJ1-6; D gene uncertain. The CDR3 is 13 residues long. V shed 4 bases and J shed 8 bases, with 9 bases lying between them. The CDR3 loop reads CASSSRRDSPLHF. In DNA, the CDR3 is TGTGCCAGCAGTTCTCGACGGGATTCACCCCTCCACTTT.

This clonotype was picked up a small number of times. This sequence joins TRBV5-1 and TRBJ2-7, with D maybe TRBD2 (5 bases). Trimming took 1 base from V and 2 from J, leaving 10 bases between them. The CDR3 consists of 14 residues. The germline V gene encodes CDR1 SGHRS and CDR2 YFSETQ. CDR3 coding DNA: TGCGCCAGCAGCTTGTCCGGGGTACCCTACGAGCAGTACTTC. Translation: CASSLSGVPYEQYF.

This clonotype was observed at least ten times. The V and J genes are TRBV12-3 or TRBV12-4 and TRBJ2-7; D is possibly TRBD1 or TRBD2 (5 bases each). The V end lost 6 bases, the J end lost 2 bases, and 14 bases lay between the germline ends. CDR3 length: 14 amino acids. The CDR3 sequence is CASSHRDPPYEQYF. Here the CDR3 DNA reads TGTGCCAGCAGCCACCGGGACCCACCCTACGAGCAGTACTTC.

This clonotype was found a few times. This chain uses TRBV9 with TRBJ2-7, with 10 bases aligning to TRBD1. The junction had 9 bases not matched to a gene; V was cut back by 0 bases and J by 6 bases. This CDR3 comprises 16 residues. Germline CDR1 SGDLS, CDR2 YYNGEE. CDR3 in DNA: TGTGCCAGCAGCGTAGATGGGACAGGGGTTTCAGGCGAGCAGTACTTC. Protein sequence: CASSVDGTGVSGEQYF.

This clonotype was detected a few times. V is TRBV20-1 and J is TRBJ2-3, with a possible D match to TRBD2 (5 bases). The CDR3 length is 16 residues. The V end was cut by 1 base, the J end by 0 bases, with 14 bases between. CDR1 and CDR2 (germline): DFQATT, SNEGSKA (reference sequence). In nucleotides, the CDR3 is TGCAGTGCTAGAGGAGGAAGCGGAGGCAGCACAGATACGCAGTATTTT. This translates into CSARGGSGGSTDTQYF.

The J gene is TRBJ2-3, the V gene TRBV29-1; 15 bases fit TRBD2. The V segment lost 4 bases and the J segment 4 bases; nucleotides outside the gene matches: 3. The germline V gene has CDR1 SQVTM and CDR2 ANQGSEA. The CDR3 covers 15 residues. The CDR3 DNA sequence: TGCAGCGTTGCTGGACTAGCGGGAGGGGCAGATACGCAGTATTTT. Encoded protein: CSVAGLAGGADTQYF.

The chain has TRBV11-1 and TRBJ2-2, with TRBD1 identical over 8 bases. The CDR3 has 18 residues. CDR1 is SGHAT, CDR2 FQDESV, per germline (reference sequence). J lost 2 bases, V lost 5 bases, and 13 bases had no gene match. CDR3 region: CASSISIIDRGNTGELFF. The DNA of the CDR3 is TGTGCCAGCAGCATTTCCATCATCGACAGGGGCAACACCGGGGAGCTGTTTTTT.

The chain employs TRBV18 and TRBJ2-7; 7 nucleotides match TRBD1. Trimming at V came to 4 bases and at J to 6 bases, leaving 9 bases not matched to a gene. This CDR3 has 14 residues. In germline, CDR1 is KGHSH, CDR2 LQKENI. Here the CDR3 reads CASSLDRIPPEQYF. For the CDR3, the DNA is TGTGCCAGCTCACTGGACAGGATTCCCCCCGAGCAGTACTTC.

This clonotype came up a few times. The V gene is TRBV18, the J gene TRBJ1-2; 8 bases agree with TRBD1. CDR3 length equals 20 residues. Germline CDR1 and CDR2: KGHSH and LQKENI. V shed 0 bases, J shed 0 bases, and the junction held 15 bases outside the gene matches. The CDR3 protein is CASSPPGTGATPLANYGYTF. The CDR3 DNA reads TGTGCCAGCTCACCACCCGGGACAGGAGCCACCCCTCTAGCTAACTATGGCTACACCTTC. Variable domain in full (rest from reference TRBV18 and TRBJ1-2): NAGVMQNPRHLVRRRGQEARLRCSPMKGHSHVYWYRQLPEEGLKFMVYLQKENIIDESGMPKERFSAEFPKEGPSILRIQQVVRGDSAAYFCASSPPGTGATPLANYGYTFGSGTRLTVV.

In DNA, the CDR3 is TGTGCCAGCAGCTCCGGGGGACTAGCGGTTCAAGAGACCCAGTACTTC. Translating it yields CASSSGGLAVQETQYF. This sequence joins TRBV7-3 and TRBJ2-5; 11 positions agree with TRBD2. The V gene's germline CDR1 is SGHTA and CDR2 FQGTGA. The CDR3 runs 16 residues. Losses at the gene ends were 4 bases for V and 2 bases for J; bases not matched to a gene: 6.

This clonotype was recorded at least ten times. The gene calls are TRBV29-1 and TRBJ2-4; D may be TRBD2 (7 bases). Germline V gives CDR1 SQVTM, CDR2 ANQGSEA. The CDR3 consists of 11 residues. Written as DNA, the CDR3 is TGCTCCGGAGGGGGGGGAAACATTCAGTACTTC. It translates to CSGGGGNIQYF.

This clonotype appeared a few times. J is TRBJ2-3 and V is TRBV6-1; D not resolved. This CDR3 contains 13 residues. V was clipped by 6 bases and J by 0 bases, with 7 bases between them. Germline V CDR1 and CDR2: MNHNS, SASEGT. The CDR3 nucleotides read TGTGCCAGCAGAGAAACTAGCACAGATACGCAGTATTTT. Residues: CASRETSTDTQYF.

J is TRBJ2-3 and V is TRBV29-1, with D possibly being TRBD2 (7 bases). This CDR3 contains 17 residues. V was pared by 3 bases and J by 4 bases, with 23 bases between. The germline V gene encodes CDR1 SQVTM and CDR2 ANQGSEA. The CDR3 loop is CSVEGAGEGLWADTQYF. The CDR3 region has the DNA TGCAGCGTTGAGGGGGCGGGAGAGGGGTTGTGGGCAGATACGCAGTATTTT.

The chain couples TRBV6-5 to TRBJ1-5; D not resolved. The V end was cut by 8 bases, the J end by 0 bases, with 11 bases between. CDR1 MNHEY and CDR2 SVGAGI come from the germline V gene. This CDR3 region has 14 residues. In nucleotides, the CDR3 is TGTGCCAGCGGTTGGTCGGATAGCAATCAGCCCCAGCATTTT. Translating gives CASGWSDSNQPQHF.

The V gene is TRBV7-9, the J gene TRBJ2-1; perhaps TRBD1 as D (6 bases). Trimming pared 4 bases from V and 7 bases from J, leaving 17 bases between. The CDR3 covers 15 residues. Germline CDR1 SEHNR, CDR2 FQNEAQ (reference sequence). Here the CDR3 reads CASSSINRDENEQFF. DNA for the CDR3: TGTGCCAGCAGCTCGATAAACAGGGACGAAAATGAGCAGTTCTTC. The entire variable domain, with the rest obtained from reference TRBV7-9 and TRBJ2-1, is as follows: DTGVSQNPRHKITKRGQNVTFRCDPISEHNRLYWYRQTLGQGPEFLTYFQNEAQLEKSRLLSDRFSAERPKGSFSTLEIQRTEQGDSAMYLCASSSINRDENEQFFGPGTRLTVL.

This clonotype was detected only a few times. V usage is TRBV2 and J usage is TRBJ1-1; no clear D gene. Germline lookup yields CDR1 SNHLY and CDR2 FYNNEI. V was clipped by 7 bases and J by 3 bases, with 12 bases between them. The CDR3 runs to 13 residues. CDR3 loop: CASNSDHYTEAFF. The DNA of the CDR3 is TGTGCCAGCAATTCGGACCATTACACTGAAGCTTTCTTT.

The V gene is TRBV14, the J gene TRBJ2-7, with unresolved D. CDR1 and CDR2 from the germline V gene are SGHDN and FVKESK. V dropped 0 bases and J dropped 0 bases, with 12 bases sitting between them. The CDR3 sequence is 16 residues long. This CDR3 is CASSQDQRFHSYEQYF. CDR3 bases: TGTGCCAGCAGCCAAGATCAAAGATTCCACTCCTACGAGCAGTACTTC.

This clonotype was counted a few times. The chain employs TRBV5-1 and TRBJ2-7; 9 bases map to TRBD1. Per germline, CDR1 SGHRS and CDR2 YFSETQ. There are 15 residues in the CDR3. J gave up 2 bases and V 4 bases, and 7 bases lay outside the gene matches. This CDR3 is CASSPGTGRAYEQYF. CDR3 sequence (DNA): TGCGCCAGCAGCCCTGGGACAGGGCGGGCCTACGAGCAGTACTTC.

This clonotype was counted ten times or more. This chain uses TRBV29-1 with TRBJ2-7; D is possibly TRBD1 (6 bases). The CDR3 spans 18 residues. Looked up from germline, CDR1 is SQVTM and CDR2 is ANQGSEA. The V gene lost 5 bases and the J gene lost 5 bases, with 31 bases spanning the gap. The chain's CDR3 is CSVSPKRAGQHQGNEQYF. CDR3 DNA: TGCAGCGTTTCGCCAAAAAGAGCAGGCCAGCATCAGGGGAACGAGCAGTACTTC.

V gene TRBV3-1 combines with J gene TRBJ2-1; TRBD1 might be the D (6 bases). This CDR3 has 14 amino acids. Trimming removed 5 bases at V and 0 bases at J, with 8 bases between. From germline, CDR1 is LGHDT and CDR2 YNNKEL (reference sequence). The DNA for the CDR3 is TGTGCCAGCAGCACGGACAGCTCCTACAATGAGCAGTTCTTC. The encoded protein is CASSTDSSYNEQFF.

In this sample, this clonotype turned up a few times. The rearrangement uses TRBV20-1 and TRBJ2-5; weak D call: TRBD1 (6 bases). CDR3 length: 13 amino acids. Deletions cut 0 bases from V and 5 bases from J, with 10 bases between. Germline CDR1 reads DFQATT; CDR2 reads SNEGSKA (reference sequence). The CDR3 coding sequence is TGCAGTGCTAGAGAGGGGGCGCGGGAGACCCAGTACTTC. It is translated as CSAREGARETQYF.

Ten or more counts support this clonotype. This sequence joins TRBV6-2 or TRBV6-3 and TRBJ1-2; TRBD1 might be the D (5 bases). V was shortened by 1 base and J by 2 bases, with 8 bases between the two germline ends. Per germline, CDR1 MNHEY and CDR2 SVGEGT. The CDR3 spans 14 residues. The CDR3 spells CASSYYAGNYGYTF. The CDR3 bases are TGTGCCAGCAGTTACTACGCAGGGAACTATGGCTACACCTTC.

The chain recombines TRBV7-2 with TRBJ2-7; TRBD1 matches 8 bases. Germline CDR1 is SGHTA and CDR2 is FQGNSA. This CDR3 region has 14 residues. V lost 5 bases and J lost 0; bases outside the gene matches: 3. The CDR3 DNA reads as TGTGCCAGCAGCGCGGGGACAGGCTCCTACGAGCAGTACTTC. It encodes CASSAGTGSYEQYF.

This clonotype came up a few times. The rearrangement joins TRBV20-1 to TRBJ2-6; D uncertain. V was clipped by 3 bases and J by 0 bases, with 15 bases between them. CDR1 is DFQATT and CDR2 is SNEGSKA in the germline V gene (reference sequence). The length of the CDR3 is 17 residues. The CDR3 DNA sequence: TGCAGTGCTAGTTCAATACTACAACGCTCTGGGGCCAACGTCCTGACTTTC. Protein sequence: CSASSILQRSGANVLTF.

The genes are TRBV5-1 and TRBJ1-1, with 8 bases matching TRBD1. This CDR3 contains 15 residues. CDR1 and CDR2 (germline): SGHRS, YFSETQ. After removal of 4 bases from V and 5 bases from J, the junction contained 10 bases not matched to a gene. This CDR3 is CASSQRTGRPTEAFF. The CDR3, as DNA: TGCGCCAGCAGCCAAAGGACAGGGCGCCCGACTGAAGCTTTCTTT.